This T cell receptor beta chain was observed in a study of blood T cells in healthy people across ages. Whole-study results and caveats: Getting older went along with TCR beta diversity per million T cells dropping roughly linearly. Diversity estimates from one million T cells were considered underestimates.

This clonotype was detected only once. Antigen specificity is unknown. V lost 2 bases and J lost 4; bases outside the gene matches: 7. Germline lookup yields CDR1 SGHTA and CDR2 FQGNSA. This CDR3 is built from 15 residues. A second 7 to 11 cycle PCR used barcoded and J-beta primers. TCRdb itself ran the 5' RACE reads through MiXCR, one entry per CDR3 protein. The sample includes 800,000 to 950,000 distinct CDR3 sequences, roughly 52% of them seen just once. Healthy Caucasians from Russia aged roughly 6 to 95 served as donors. This sequence joins TRBV7-2 and TRBJ1-2; TRBD1 matches 7 bases. Sequenced material: blood. The receptor's source is a man younger than 45 in good health. CDR3 in amino acids: CASSLPGGFFYGYTF. The CDR3 bases are TGTGCCAGCAGCTTACCAGGGGGGTTTTTCTATGGCTACACCTTC.